This T cell receptor (beta chain) was sequenced for a study of cytomegalovirus exposure and HLA in healthy donors. Study-wide results and limits: Earlier results showed most TCR beta V segments being productive about 87% or about 30% of the time. Some V segments, TRBV6-2 and TRBV6-3 among them, were indistinguishable and were therefore excluded.

The study ran its PCR with 60 Vbeta and 13 Jbeta primers. Here immunoSEQ multiplex PCR was the method, and the copy in TCRdb shows in-frame clones only, minus some. This table has more than 85,000 clones, approximately 78% appearing once. CDR1 is MGHRA, CDR2 YSYEKL, per germline. This CDR3 has 15 amino acids. Trimming left V 6 bases short and J 3 bases short, with 14 bases between. With respect to this clone: Its specificity is not known.

Sequencing was performed on PBMCs. The TCR comes from a woman in her 30s in good health and CMV-seronegative. The chain combines TRBV4-1 with TRBJ1-4; D perhaps matches TRBD1 (6 bases). DNA of the CDR3: TGCGCCAGCAGGGCAGGGGAAACTCCTAATGAAAAACTGTTTTTT. Translated: CASRAGETPNEKLFF.